A single sample gave rise to the 3 T cell receptor beta chains below, sequenced in a study of blood T cell repertoires in COVID-19. Method: immunoSEQ multiplex PCR; TCRdb's copy keeps in-frame clones and lacks some. The sample lists roughly 300,000 clones, about 83% occurring once. Sequenced input: peripheral blood. The receptors here all came from a woman aged 45-65 years who had recovered from COVID-19.

This clone has only a few counts. V is TRBV7-9 and J is TRBJ1-4, with D perhaps TRBD1 (6 bases). Trimming stripped 1 base from V and 6 bases from J, with 21 bases between. CDR1 and CDR2 from the germline V gene are SEHNR and FQNEAQ (reference sequence). The CDR3 runs to 18 residues. The CDR3 region has the DNA TGTGCCAGCAGCTTAGTAGGGGGTAGGCAAATCTCGGATGAAAAACTGTTTTTT. Residues: CASSLVGGRQISDEKLFF.

V gene TRBV28 combines with J gene TRBJ1-2, with D uncertain. The CDR3 is 16 amino acids. CDR1 is MDHEN, CDR2 SYDVKM, per germline. The V and J ends lost 7 bases and 4 bases respectively, with 22 bases between them. The CDR3 protein is CASTSGSFSNIYGYTF. The CDR3 DNA reads as TGTGCCAGCACTTCCGGGTCGTTCTCAAATATCTATGGCTACACCTTC.

The gene calls are TRBV4-1 and TRBJ2-1; 9 bases fit TRBD2. Germline loops: CDR1 MGHRA, CDR2 YSYEKL. J lost 5 bases, V lost 4 bases, and 12 bases had no gene match. This CDR3 has 17 residues. The CDR3, as DNA: TGCGCCAGCAGCCTTTCGGGACTAGCCTTTTCCCACAATGAGCAGTTCTTC. Its protein product is CASSLSGLAFSHNEQFF.